This entry describes one TCR beta chain. The target antigen is unknown. The data were obtained in a study of vaccination effects on CD4 cells after COVID-19. The protocol was immunoSEQ multiplex PCR, while the TCRdb copy is restricted to in-frame clones and leaves out a portion. This sample has about 25,000 clones, with nearly 75% found just once. The CDR3 is made up of 16 amino acids. V lost 0 bases and J 6 bases, leaving 17 bases between the germline ends. Germline CDR1 and CDR2: LGHDT and YNNKEL (reference sequence). Cells that had been cultured for roughly 9 days were the source of isolated CD4+ T cells. A half-volume exchange with IL-2 medium occurred on days 3 and 7.

The starting material was CD4+ T cells from PBMCs cultured without peptide, obtained before COVID-19 vaccination. This TCR derives from a human donor who received a COVID-19 vaccine. The gene calls are TRBV3-1 (or the pseudogene TRBV3-2) and TRBJ2-5, with a possible D match to TRBD2 (7 bases). CDR3 nucleotides: TGTGCCAGCAGCCAAGAAGGGGGGGGGCCTAGGAAGACCCAGTACTTC. This codes for CASSQEGGGPRKTQYF.